This TCR beta chain was observed in a study of response to subunit inactivated influenza vaccine. From germline, CDR1 is SGHRS and CDR2 YFSETQ. CDR3 length: 14 amino acids. TCRdb reprocessed the RT-PCR reads via MiXCR and lists one record per CDR3 protein. The repertoire consists of fewer than 700,000 distinct CDR3 sequences, with 13% occurring once and the leading ten covering under 15%. This clonotype was found many times. Its specificity is unknown. At one end, the junction sequence differs from germline, possibly due to a read error. Study results and limitations: Authors suggested each seasonal flu vaccination may recruit only limited numbers of new T cells.

This material consisted of PBMCs from blood, taken around seven weeks after vaccination. The chain recombines TRBV5-1 with TRBJ2-7; 12 positions agree with TRBD2. This TCR derives from a man aged 50-59 years who received an inactivated influenza vaccine. Here the CDR3 DNA reads TGTGCCAGCAGCCTAGCGGGAGGGCCCTACGAGCAGTACTTC. This sequence encodes CASSLAGGPYEQYF.